This T cell receptor beta chain was sequenced during a study of response to subunit inactivated influenza vaccine. Study observations and caveats: Researchers suggested that each seasonal influenza vaccination recruits few new T cells.

TCRdb re-derived calls from the RT-PCR reads in MiXCR, one entry per CDR3 protein. The table has roughly 710,000 distinct CDR3 sequences, about 14% seen once. This clonotype was observed many times. As yet, its antigen is unknown. Germline CDR1 reads MNHNS; CDR2 reads SASEGT. J lost 4 bases, V lost 6 bases, and 11 bases had no gene match. This CDR3 comprises 15 residues. J is TRBJ1-2 and V is TRBV6-1, with 7 bases lining up with TRBD1. This specimen was PBMCs from blood, taken around two weeks before vaccination. The clonotype was recovered from a man aged 50-59 years who received an inactivated influenza vaccine. CDR3 loop: CASSPHRDRTYGYTF. The CDR3 DNA sequence: TGTGCCAGCAGCCCCCATAGGGACAGAACCTATGGCTACACCTTC.